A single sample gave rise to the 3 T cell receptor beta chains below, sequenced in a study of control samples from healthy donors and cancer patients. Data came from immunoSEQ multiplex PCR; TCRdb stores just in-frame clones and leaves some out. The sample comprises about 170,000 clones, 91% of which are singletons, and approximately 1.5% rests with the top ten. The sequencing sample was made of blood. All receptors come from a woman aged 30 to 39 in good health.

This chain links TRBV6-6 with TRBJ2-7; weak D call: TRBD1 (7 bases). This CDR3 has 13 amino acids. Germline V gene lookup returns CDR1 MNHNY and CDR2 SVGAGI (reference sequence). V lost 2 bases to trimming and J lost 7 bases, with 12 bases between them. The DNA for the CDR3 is TGTGCCAGCAGTTACGGGCAGGGGGGAGAGCAGTACTTC. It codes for CASSYGQGGEQYF.

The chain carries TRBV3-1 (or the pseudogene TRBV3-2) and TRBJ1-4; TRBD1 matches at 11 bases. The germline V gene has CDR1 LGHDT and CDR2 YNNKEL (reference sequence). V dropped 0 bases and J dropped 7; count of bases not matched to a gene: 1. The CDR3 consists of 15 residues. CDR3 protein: CASSQEGTGGEKLFF. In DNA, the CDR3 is TGTGCCAGCAGCCAAGAGGGGACAGGGGGTGAAAAACTGTTTTTT.

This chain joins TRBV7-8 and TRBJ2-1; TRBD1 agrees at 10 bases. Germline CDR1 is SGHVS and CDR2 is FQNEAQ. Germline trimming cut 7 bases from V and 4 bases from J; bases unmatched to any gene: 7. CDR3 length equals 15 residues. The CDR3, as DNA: TGTGCCAGCAATCCGACAGGGGGCCCTTACAATGAGCAGTTCTTC. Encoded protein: CASNPTGGPYNEQFF.